This T cell receptor (beta chain) appears in the sequencing data of a study of early T cells in non-severe SARS-CoV-2 infection. Overall study: The chains were unpaired, and the sequenced material was bulk RNA from unsorted whole blood. Study-wide results and caveats: The matching step, a VDJdb search, favored anti-spike CD8 responses and missed private and CD4 specificities.

Unique molecular identifiers were affixed to single, distinct cDNA molecules. Each CDR3 protein gets one entry after TCRdb re-called the 5' RACE reads with MiXCR. The data hold approximately 71,000 distinct CDR3 sequences, with less than 15% observed a single time. As for this clonotype: Its target is not known.

Trimming pared 4 bases from V and 0 bases from J, leaving 12 bases between. This CDR3 region has 16 residues. The chain employs TRBV12-3 or TRBV12-4 and TRBJ2-2; D is uncertain. The sequence was collected from an adult who was a healthcare worker with PCR-confirmed SARS-CoV-2 infection or an uninfected control (not recorded which). Material for sequencing was whole blood. CDR3 DNA sequence: TGTGCCAGCAGTTCCTATCCTGCGACGAACACCGGGGAGCTGTTTTTT. Protein: CASSSYPATNTGELFF.